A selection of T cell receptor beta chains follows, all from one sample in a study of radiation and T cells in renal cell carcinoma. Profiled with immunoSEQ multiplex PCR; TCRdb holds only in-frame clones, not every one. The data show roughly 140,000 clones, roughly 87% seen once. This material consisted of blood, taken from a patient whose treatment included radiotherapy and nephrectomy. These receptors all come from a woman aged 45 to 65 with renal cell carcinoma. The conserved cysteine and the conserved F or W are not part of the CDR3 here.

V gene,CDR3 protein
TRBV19,ASSLRVATNEKLF
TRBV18,ASSPQIDEQF
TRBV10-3,AISDKAGGTDTQY
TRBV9,ASRNRGDYGYT
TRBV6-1,ASSVAGGNIAKNIQY
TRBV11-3,ASSLEGLAGEEQF
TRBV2,ASRADSYNEQF
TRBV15,ATSRVGAEAF
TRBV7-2,ASSLGLGPNTGELF
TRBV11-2,ASSLDATIDEQF
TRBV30,AWSVGGGPGDTQY
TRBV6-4,ATLGWARTGVNEKLF
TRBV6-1,ASSGSSGIYEQY
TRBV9,ASSEDGNLDTEAF
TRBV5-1,ASSLGTGGRDYGYT
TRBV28,ASGHSYTEAF
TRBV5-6,ASSLVAGYYGYT
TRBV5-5,ASSPGQYSNQPQH
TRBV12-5,ASGLVLGGPNNEQF
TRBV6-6,ASSPGTTYGYT
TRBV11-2,ASSLGQTYEQY
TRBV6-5,ASSYETPPYEQY
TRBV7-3,ASSFASGGSNEQF
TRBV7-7,ASSLGDRDQETQY
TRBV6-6,ASSYGGRGETQY
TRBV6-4,ASRSLTGELF
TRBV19,ASSIDRLELPNTGELF
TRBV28,ASTATGTGQPEAF
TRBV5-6,ASSADWEGGYT
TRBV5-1,ASSLNRGSYGYT
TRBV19,ASSTVQATNEKLF
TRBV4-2,ASSQELRGSETQY
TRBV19,ASSRRGKNYEQY
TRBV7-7,ASSLAPGETQY
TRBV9,ASSVVDRVSTGELF
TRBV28,ATSKGGRANTEAF
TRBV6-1,ASSPRTGKEKLF
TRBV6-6,ASSYSAGRRYGYT
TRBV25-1,ASSRALAGGGYT
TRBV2,ASSEGSENSPLH
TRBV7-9,ASSSTSRGPQH
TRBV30,AWSGQVDSGELF
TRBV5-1,ASSWNGQDGYT
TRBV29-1,SVFNRAYTEAF
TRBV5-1,ASSLEVKYEQY
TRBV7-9,ASSTLGPEETQY
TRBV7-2,ASSLFWGNTEAF
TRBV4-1,ASSPSERSQETQY
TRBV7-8,ASSLEDGGFLQPQH
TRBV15,ATTQGGDYGYT
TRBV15,ATSRDYGGAGNTEAF
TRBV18,ASSPRTTDTQY
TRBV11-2,ASSPGTSGGAWETQY
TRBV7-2,ASSSIGPPGNTEAF
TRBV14,ASSQGGGLRTGELF
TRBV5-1,ASSLERGLNEQF
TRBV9,ASSTGPEGTDTQY
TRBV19,ASNQHRGTNTEAF
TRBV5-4,ASSPPRGLSTEAF
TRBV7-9,ASSPRDTPNEKLF